Presented here are 20 T cell receptor beta chains from one specimen sequenced in a study of blood T cell repertoires in COVID-19. TCRdb keeps only in-frame clones here, not all; method: immunoSEQ multiplex PCR. Of under 250,000 clones listed, 80% to 90% were seen once; the top ten hold around 3%. Sequencing used PBMCs or T cells enriched from blood (not recorded which). These receptors were obtained from a middle-aged woman who had been exposed to COVID-19.

V gene TRBV14 combines with J gene TRBJ2-4; 13 nucleotides match TRBD2. V shed 2 bases and J 0 bases; nucleotides not matched to a gene: 1. The CDR3 is 17 residues long. The V gene's germline CDR1 is SGHDN and CDR2 FVKESK. CDR3 DNA sequence: TGTGCCAGCAGCCAAAGACTAGCGGGGGGAGCCAAAAACATTCAGTACTTC. This gives the protein CASSQRLAGGAKNIQYF.

This chain joins TRBV7-3 and TRBJ1-4; no firm D call. Germline V gene lookup returns CDR1 SGHTA and CDR2 FQGTGA. V shed 1 base and J shed 8 bases, with 14 bases lying between them. There are 15 residues in the CDR3. The CDR3 nucleotides are TGTGCCAGCAGCTTAAACGGAGGGAGAAGCGAAAAACTGTTTTTT. Its protein is CASSLNGGRSEKLFF.

The chain combines TRBV24-1 with TRBJ2-3; 11 positions agree with TRBD2. The trim removed 4 bases at V and 6 bases at J, leaving 5 bases unmatched. This CDR3 has 15 residues. Germline CDR1 reads KGHDR; CDR2 reads SFDVKD. CDR3 in amino acids: CATSDGTSGADTQYF. In DNA, the CDR3 is TGTGCCACCAGTGACGGGACTAGCGGCGCGGATACGCAGTATTTT.

V and J are TRBV28 and TRBJ2-7, with D possibly matching TRBD1 (5 bases). The CDR3 is 14 residues long. Germline V gene data show CDR1 as MDHEN and CDR2 as SYDVKM. The germline V and J ends were trimmed by 2 bases and 5 bases, with 13 bases remaining between them. The DNA of the CDR3 is TGTGCCAGCAGTTTAGATCCAGGGAAGGACGAGCAGTACTTC. It yields the protein CASSLDPGKDEQYF.

J is TRBJ2-2 and V is TRBV4-1, with 9 bases aligning to TRBD1. This CDR3 comprises 17 residues. V shed 4 bases, J shed 2 bases, and the junction held 8 bases outside the gene matches. Germline V gene data show CDR1 as MGHRA and CDR2 as YSYEKL. The CDR3, as DNA: TGCGCCAGCAGCCCACAAGAGGACAGGGGTAACACCGGGGAGCTGTTTTTT. Translating gives CASSPQEDRGNTGELFF.

Concerning this clone: Other DNA variants within this sample encode the same CDR3. The chain combines TRBV12-3 or TRBV12-4 with TRBJ1-1; D is unclear. V was cut by 2 bases and J by 3 bases, with 4 bases left in between. The CDR3 runs to 12 residues. The CDR3 sequence is CASSLRDTEAFF. The CDR3 bases are TGTGCCAGCAGTTTACGGGACACTGAAGCTTTCTTT.

This rearrangement joins TRBV7-3 to TRBJ2-3, with 11 positions matching TRBD2. J was trimmed by 3 bases and V by 4 bases; bases with no gene match: 3. From germline, CDR1 is SGHTA and CDR2 FQGTGA. This CDR3 contains 15 residues. The DNA for the CDR3 is TGTGCCAGCAGCTCTAGCGGGGGGTATACAGATACGCAGTATTTT. Amino acid sequence: CASSSSGGYTDTQYF.

This sequence joins TRBV4-3 and TRBJ1-6; D might be TRBD1 (6 bases). V was clipped by 0 bases and J by 11 bases, with 11 bases between them. Per the germline V gene, CDR1 is LGHNA and CDR2 is YSLEER. CDR3 length equals 14 residues. Here the CDR3 DNA reads TGCGCCAGCAGCCAAGAGGACAGCGCGACACCCCTCCACTTT. As protein: CASSQEDSATPLHF.

The chain combines TRBV6-5 with TRBJ1-2; 9 nucleotides agree with TRBD1. The CDR3 loop spans 16 amino acids. The germline V gene encodes CDR1 MNHEY and CDR2 SVGAGI. The V and J ends lost 2 bases and 0 bases, in that order; junction bases with no gene match: 4. The CDR3 here is CASSYERDRANYGYTF. The CDR3 nucleotides read TGTGCCAGCAGTTACGAGCGGGACAGGGCTAACTATGGCTACACCTTC.

V is TRBV21-1 and J is TRBJ2-2; the tabulated D call, TRBD2, remains unverified against the DNA. TRBV21-1 is deemed a pseudogene. This CDR3 spans 14 amino acids. The CDR3 is CASSSPRNTGELFF. The CDR3 DNA sequence: TGTGCCAGCAGCAGTCCGAGGAACACCGGGGAGCTGTTTTTT.

The count of this clone is one. This sequence joins TRBV19 and TRBJ2-6, with D perhaps matching TRBD1 (5 bases). CDR3 length equals 18 residues. Germline V gene lookup returns CDR1 LNHDA and CDR2 SQIVND (reference sequence). The germline V and J ends were trimmed by 7 bases and 0 bases, with 19 bases remaining between them. As DNA, the CDR3 is TGTGCCAGTACAATTTTGCGACAGACCTTCTCTGGGGCCAACGTCCTGACTTTC. This gives the protein CASTILRQTFSGANVLTF.

The rearrangement joins TRBV5-4 to TRBJ2-1; D remains unclear. Trimming stripped 2 bases from V and 4 bases from J, with 4 bases between. Germline V gene lookup returns CDR1 SGHNT and CDR2 YYREEE (reference sequence). The CDR3 has 12 amino acids. Written as DNA, the CDR3 is TGTGCCAGCAGCTTATATTACAATGAGCAGTTCTTC. This gives the protein CASSLYYNEQFF.

The rearrangement joins TRBV6-2 or TRBV6-3 to TRBJ1-4, with D possibly matching TRBD1 (6 bases). This CDR3 is built from 14 residues. V was pared by 4 bases and J by 3 bases, with 9 bases between. From germline, CDR1 is MNHEY and CDR2 SVGEGT. CDR3 coding DNA: TGTGCCAGCAGTTTCAGGGGTTCTAATGAAAAACTGTTTTTT. It codes for CASSFRGSNEKLFF.

The rearrangement uses TRBV4-3 and TRBJ2-7, with D perhaps TRBD1 (6 bases). Germline values: CDR1 LGHNA, CDR2 YSLEER. V was clipped by 0 bases and J by 5 bases, with 14 bases between them. This CDR3 region has 15 residues. The CDR3 sequence is CASSQDMGTPNEQYF. CDR3 DNA: TGCGCCAGCAGCCAAGATATGGGGACACCGAACGAGCAGTACTTC.

The chain combines TRBV29-1 with TRBJ2-1; D might be TRBD1 (6 bases). Germline V lookup: CDR1 SQVTM, CDR2 ANQGSEA. Trimming removed 6 bases at V and 7 bases at J, with 13 bases between. The CDR3 contains 12 residues. Here the CDR3 reads CSVGRDMNEQFF. The CDR3 bases are TGCAGCGTGGGACGGGACATGAATGAGCAGTTCTTC.

V and J are TRBV19 and TRBJ1-2; D remains unclear. CDR1 and CDR2 (germline): LNHDA, SQIVND (reference sequence). The CDR3 runs to 15 residues. Trimming cost V 5 bases and J 0 bases, with 13 bases left between them. Here the CDR3 DNA reads TGTGCCAGTAGTCCAAGGGAGGGAACTAACTATGGCTACACCTTC. Encoded protein: CASSPREGTNYGYTF.

This clone was counted only a few times. The rearrangement links TRBV25-1 to TRBJ1-2; 7 bases fit TRBD1. The V segment lost 4 bases and the J segment 8 bases; nucleotides outside the gene matches: 7. The CDR3 loop spans 13 amino acids. Germline CDR1 and CDR2: MGHDK and SYGVNS. The CDR3 loop is CASSATGFWGYTF. The DNA of the CDR3 is TGTGCCAGCAGTGCGACAGGGTTTTGGGGCTACACCTTC.

The rearrangement links TRBV6-2 or TRBV6-3 to TRBJ1-2; D not resolved. Germline V gene lookup returns CDR1 MNHEY and CDR2 SVGEGT. Trimming removed 6 bases at V and 4 bases at J, with 9 bases between. CDR3 length: 12 residues. The CDR3 region is CASSQARYGYTF. In DNA form, the CDR3 reads TGTGCCAGCAGCCAAGCCCGCTATGGCTACACCTTC.

The CDR3 coding sequence is TGTGCCAGCAGCTCGAGAAGGGGGGGCTATAGCACAGATACGCAGTATTTT. It yields the protein CASSSRRGGYSTDTQYF. This chain links TRBV11-2 with TRBJ2-3, with TRBD2 as a possible D gene (7 bases). The CDR3 extends over 17 amino acids. Trimming removed 4 bases from V and 0 bases from J, with 17 bases in between. Germline V gives CDR1 SGHAT, CDR2 FQNNGV.

This chain joins TRBV6-2 or TRBV6-3 and TRBJ2-3, with 14 bases fitting TRBD2. The ends lost 0 bases at V and 5 bases at J; junction bases unmatched: 7. Germline CDR1 reads MNHEY; CDR2 reads SVGEGT. CDR3 size: 18 residues. CDR3 DNA: TGTGCCAGCAGTTACTCGACTAGCGGGGGGGTCATGCGAGATACGCAGTATTTT. Its translation: CASSYSTSGGVMRDTQYF.